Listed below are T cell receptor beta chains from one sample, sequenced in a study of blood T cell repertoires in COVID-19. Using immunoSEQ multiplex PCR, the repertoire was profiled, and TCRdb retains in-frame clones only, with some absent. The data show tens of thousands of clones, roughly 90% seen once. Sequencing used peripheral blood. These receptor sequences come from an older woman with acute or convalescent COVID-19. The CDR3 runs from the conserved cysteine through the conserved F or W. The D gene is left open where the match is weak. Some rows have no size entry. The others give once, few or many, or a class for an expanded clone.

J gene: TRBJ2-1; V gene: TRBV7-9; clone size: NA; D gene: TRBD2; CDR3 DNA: TGTGCCAGCAGCACCCCCGGGAGGGCAGGCTACTACGACAATGAGCAGTTCTTC; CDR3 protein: CASSTPGRAGYYDNEQFF
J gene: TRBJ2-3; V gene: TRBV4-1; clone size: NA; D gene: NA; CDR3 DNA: TGCGCCAGCAGCCAAGAAGGATCTTTGGCGGGCACAGATACGCAGTATTTT; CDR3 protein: CASSQEGSLAGTDTQYF
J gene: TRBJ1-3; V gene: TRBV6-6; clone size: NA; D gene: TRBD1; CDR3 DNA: TGTGCCAGCAGTTACGGGACAGGGGCTTCTGGAAACACCATATATTTT; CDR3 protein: CASSYGTGASGNTIYF
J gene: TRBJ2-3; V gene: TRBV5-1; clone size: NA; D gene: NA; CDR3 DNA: TGCGCCAGCAGCTTTGGGGGCCGGGCAGATACGCAGTATTTT; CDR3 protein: CASSFGGRADTQYF
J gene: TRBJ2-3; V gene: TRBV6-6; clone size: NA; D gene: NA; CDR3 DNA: TGTGCCAGCAGTTACATATTAGCCACAGATACGCAGTATTTT; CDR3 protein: CASSYILATDTQYF
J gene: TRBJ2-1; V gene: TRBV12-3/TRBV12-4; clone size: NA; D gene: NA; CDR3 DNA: TGTGCCAGCAGTTTAACAGGGATCAAGTTCTTC; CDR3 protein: CASSLTGIKFF
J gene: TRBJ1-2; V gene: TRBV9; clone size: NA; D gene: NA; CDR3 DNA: TGTGCCAGCAGCGTCCGGGACGGGAGAGGTGGCTACACCTTC; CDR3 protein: CASSVRDGRGGYTF
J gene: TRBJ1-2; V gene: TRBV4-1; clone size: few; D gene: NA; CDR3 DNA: TGCGCCAGCAGCCAAGATCCTTTACAGGCCTACTTAAGCTACACCTTC; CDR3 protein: CASSQDPLQAYLSYTF
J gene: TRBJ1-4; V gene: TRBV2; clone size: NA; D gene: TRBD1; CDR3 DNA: TGTGCCAGCGACAGGGGCGCGGATGAAAAACTGTTTTTT; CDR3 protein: CASDRGADEKLFF
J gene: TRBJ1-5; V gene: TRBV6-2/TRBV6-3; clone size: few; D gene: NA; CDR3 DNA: TGTGCCAGCAGCCCGGAATTTATGGGCGCTCAGCCCCAGCATTTT; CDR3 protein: CASSPEFMGAQPQHF
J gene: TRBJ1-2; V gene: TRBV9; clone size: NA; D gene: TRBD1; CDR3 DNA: TGTGCCAGCAGCGTAGGAGGGGGCGGGTTGAACTATGGCTACACCTTC; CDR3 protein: CASSVGGGGLNYGYTF
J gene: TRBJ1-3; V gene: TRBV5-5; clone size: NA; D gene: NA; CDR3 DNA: TGTGCCAGCAGCCTGCGGGGATCCTCTGGAAACACCATATATTTT; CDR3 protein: CASSLRGSSGNTIYF
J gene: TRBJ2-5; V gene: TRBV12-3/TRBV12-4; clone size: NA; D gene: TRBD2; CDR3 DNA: TGTGCCAGCAGTGTGACTAGCAGGACCCAGTACTTC; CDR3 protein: CASSVTSRTQYF
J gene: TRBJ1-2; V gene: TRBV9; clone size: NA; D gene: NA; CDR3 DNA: TGTGCCAGCAGCGTAGAGGTAGCGGATGGCTACACCTTC; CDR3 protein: CASSVEVADGYTF
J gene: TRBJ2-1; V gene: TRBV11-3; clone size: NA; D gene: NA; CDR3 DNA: TGTGCCAGCAGCTTAGGGGGAGCTGCCTACAATGAGCAGTTCTTC; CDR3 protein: CASSLGGAAYNEQFF
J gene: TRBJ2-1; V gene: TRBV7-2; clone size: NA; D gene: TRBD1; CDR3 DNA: TGTGCCAGCAGCTTAGTGGGACAGGGTATTGATGAGCAGTTCTTC; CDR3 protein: CASSLVGQGIDEQFF
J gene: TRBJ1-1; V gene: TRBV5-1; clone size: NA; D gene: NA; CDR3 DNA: TGCGCCAGCAGCTTTTCCCGGCGGGGGTCAAGGACTGAAGCTTTCTTT; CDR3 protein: CASSFSRRGSRTEAFF
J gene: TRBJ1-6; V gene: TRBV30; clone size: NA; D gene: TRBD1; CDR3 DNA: TGTGCCTGGAGTTATGGGACAGATCATTCACCCCTCCACTTT; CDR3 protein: CAWSYGTDHSPLHF
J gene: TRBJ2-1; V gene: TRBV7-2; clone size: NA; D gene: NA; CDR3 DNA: TGTGCCAGCAGCTTAAACCAGGGCCACAATGAGCAGTTCTTC; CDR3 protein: CASSLNQGHNEQFF
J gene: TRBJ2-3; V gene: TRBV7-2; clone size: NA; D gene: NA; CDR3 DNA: TGTGCCAGCAGCCCCGACTATCTCACAGATACGCAGTATTTT; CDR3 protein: CASSPDYLTDTQYF
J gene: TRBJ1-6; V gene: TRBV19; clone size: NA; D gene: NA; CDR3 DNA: TGTGCCAGTAGTCATACCCAGGGGATTAATAATTCACCCCTCCACTTT; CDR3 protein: CASSHTQGINNSPLHF
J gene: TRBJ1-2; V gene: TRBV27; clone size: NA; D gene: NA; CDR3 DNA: TGTGCCAGCAGTTCGGACATCAGCGCGGATGGCTACACCTTC; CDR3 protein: CASSSDISADGYTF
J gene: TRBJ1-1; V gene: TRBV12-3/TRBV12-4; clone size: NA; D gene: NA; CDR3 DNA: TGTGCCAGCAGTTTAGCAGATAGCATTGAAGCTTTCTTT; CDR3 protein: CASSLADSIEAFF
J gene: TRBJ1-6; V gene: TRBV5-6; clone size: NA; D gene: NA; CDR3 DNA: TGTGCCAGCAGCCCGACAGATTTTAATTCACCCCTCCACTTT; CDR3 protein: CASSPTDFNSPLHF
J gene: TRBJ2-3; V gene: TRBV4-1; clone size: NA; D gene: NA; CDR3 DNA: TGCGCCAGCAGCCAAGATTGGCCTAGCGGCACAGATACGCAGTATTTT; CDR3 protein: CASSQDWPSGTDTQYF
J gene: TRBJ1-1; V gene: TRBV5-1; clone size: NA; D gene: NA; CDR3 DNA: TGCGCCAGCAGCTTGGGACAGCCTATGAACACTGAAGCTTTCTTT; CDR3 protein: CASSLGQPMNTEAFF
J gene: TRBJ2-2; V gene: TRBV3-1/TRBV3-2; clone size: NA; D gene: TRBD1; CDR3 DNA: TGTGCCAGCAGTTCCGGGACAGGGGGCACCGGGGAGCTGTTTTTT; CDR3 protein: CASSSGTGGTGELFF
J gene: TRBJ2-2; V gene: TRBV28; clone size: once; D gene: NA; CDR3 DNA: TGTGCCAGCAGCCGGGGATCGAACACCGGGGAGCTGTTTTTT; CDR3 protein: CASSRGSNTGELFF
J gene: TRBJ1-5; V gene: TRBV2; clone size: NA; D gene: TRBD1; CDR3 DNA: TGTGCCAGCACAGTGACAGGGGGTTTCCAGCCCCAGCATTTT; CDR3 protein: CASTVTGGFQPQHF
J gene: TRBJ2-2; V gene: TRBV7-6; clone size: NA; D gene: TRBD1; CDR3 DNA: TGTGCCAGCAGCTTTGACAGGGTTCCCTTAACGGGTGTCGGGGAGCTGTTTTTT; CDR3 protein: CASSFDRVPLTGVGELFF
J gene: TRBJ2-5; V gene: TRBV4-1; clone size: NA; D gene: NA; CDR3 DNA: TGCGCCAGCAGCCAAGATGGGGCAGAAGAGACTCAGTACTTC; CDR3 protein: CASSQDGAEETQYF
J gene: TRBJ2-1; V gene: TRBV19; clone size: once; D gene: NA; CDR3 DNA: TGTGCCAGTAGTATAGGGCTAGCAGGTGGTAATGAGCAGTTCTTC; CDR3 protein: CASSIGLAGGNEQFF
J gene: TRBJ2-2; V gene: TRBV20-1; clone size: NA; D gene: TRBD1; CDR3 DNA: TGCAGTGCTAGTCAGGGGGCGAGTATAAGGGGCGGGGAGCTGTTTTTT; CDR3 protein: CSASQGASIRGGELFF
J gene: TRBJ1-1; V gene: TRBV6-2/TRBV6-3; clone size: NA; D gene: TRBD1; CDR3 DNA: TGTGCCAGCAGTTACGAGCTTGACAGGGGCAGGACTGAAGCTTTCTTT; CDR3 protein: CASSYELDRGRTEAFF
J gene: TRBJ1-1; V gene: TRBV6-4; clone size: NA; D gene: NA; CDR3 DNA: TGTGCCAGCAGTGAAGAGATCATGAACACTGAAGCTTTCTTT; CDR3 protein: CASSEEIMNTEAFF
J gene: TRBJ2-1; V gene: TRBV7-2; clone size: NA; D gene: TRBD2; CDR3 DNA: TGTGCCAGCAGCTTAGCCGGCGGGGGCTCCTACAATGAGCAGTTCTTC; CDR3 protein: CASSLAGGGSYNEQFF
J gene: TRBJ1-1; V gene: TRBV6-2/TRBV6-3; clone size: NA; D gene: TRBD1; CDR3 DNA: TGTGCCAGCAGTTCCGGGACAGGGATCAACACTGAAGCTTTCTTT; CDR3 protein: CASSSGTGINTEAFF
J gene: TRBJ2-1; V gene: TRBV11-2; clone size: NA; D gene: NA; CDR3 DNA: TGTGCCAGCAGCCCAGACGTTGATCGACTAGGGTTAGGCAATGAGCAGTTCTTC; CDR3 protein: CASSPDVDRLGLGNEQFF
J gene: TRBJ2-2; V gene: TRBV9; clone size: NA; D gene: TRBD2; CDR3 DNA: TGTGCCAGCAGCGGCACCGGGACTAGCGGGCCGCGCGGGGAGCTGTTTTTT; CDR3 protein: CASSGTGTSGPRGELFF
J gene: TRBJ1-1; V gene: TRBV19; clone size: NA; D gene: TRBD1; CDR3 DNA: TGTGCCAGTACCCAGGGGGTAAATACTGAAGCTTTCTTT; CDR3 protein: CASTQGVNTEAFF
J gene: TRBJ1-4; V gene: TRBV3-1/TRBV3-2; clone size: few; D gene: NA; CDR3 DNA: TGTGCCAGCAGCCAAAGATCCCCGGGGAACGAAAAACTGTTTTTT; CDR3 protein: CASSQRSPGNEKLFF
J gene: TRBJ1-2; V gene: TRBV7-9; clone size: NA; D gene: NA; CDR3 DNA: TGTGCCAGCAGCTTAGAGGGGTTTGGTGGCTACACCTTC; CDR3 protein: CASSLEGFGGYTF
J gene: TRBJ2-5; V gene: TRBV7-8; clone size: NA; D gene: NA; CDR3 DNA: TGTGCCAGCAGCTCCGGACAGTCCTTCGAGGAGACCCAGTACTTC; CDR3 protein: CASSSGQSFEETQYF
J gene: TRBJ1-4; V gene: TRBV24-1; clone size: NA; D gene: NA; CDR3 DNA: TGTGCCACCAGTGATCCGCGGCGGGCCGGGGATGAAAAACTGTTTTTT; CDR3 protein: CATSDPRRAGDEKLFF
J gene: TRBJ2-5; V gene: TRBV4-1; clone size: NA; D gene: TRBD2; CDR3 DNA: TGCGCCAGCAGCCATCCCGGGACTAGCGCGACGGGGACCCAGTACTTC; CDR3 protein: CASSHPGTSATGTQYF
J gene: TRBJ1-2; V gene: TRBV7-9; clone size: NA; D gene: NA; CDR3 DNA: TGTACCAGCAGCTCCTCCGGGAGGCAGGGGTTAGGGTATGGCTACACCTTC; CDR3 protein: CTSSSSGRQGLGYGYTF
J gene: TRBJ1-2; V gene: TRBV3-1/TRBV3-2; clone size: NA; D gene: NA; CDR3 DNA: TGTGCCAGCACAGGACATAACTATGGCTACACCTTC; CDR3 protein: CASTGHNYGYTF
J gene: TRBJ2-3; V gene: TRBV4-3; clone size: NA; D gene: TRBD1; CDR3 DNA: TGCGCCAGCAGCCAAAGCCCCGGGACAGGGGGCGCAGATACGCAGTATTTT; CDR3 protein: CASSQSPGTGGADTQYF
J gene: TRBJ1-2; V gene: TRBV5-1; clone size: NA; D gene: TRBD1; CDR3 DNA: TGCGCCAGCAGCCGAGGACAGGCCGCACGTTACACCTTC; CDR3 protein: CASSRGQAARYTF
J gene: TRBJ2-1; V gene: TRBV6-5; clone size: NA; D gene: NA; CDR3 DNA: TGTGCCAGCAGTTACTCGGTTGGCGGCCACAATGAGCAGTTCTTC; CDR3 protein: CASSYSVGGHNEQFF
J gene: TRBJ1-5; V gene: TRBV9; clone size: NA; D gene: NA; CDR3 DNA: TGTGCCAGCAGCGTAAGAGGTGATAGCAATCAGCCCCAGCATTTT; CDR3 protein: CASSVRGDSNQPQHF
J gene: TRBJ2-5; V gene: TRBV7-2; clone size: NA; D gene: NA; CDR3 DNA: TGTGCCAGCAGCCCCTACCTACAAGAGACCCAGTACTTC; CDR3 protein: CASSPYLQETQYF
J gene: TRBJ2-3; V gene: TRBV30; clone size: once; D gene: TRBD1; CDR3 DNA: TGTGCCTGGGGACAGGGGGCTGGCACAGATACGCAGTATTTT; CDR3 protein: CAWGQGAGTDTQYF
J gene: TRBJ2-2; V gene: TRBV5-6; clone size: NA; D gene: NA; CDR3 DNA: TGTGCCAGCAGCTCACCTGGGAAGGGGGAGAACACCGGGGAGCTGTTTTTT; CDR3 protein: CASSSPGKGENTGELFF
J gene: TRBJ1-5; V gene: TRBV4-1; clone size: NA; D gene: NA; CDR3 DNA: TGCGCCAGCAGCCAAGATCGGGGGTCTGGCACAGATCAGCCCCAGCATTTT; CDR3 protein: CASSQDRGSGTDQPQHF
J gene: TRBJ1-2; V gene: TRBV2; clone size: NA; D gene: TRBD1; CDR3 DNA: TGTGCCAGCAGTAATTGGGACAGGGGAAACTATGGCTACACCTTC; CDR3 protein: CASSNWDRGNYGYTF
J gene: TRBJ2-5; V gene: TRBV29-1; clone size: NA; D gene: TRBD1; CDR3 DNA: TGCAGCGGTGGACAGGGGGGAAAGACCCAGTACTTC; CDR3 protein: CSGGQGGKTQYF
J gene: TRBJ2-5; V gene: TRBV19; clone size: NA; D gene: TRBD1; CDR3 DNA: TGTGCCAGTGGGACAGGGGTAAAAGAGACCCAGTACTTC; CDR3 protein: CASGTGVKETQYF
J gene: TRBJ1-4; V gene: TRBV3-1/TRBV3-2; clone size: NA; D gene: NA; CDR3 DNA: TGTGCCAGCAGCCGGGGCCGTGAAAAACTGTTTTTT; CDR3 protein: CASSRGREKLFF
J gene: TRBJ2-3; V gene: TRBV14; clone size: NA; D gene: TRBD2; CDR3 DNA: TGTGCCAGCAGCCAAGATTTGGGACTAGCTTGGGCCACAGATACGCAGTATTTT; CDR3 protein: CASSQDLGLAWATDTQYF